This is a list of T cell receptor beta chains from one sample in a study of T cell clonotyping in hematopoietic cell transplantation. The data were produced by immunoSEQ multiplex PCR, yet TCRdb's version contains in-frame clones alone and is incomplete. Of some 9,300 clones in the sample, 51% were seen once. Sequencing used peripheral blood mononuclear cells, obtained 100 days after allogeneic stem cell transplant. These receptors came from a female patient aged 50-59 years who had an allogeneic stem cell transplant from an unrelated donor, so the T cells may come from the graft donor. Some clones in this sample may be carry-over from other donors' samples. CDR3s include the opening cysteine and the closing phenylalanine or tryptophan. D genes are given only for firm matches. Clone size is stated in some rows and not others, as once, few, many or a class when expanded.

size	D	V	J	CDR3
NA	NA	TRBV29-1	TRBJ1-3	CSVDDLGNTIYF
NA	TRBD1	TRBV6-1	TRBJ1-2	CASSVEGQGHYGYTF
few	NA	TRBV6-5	TRBJ1-5	CASSSGGGNQPQHF
NA	NA	TRBV7-8	TRBJ2-7	CASSTTGPGTPSYEQYF
NA	NA	TRBV30	TRBJ2-5	CAWAPQGGQYF
NA	TRBD1	TRBV4-1	TRBJ1-2	CASSQNPDRANGYTF
once	NA	TRBV6-5	TRBJ2-3	CASSTGTSDTQYF
NA	TRBD1	TRBV30	TRBJ1-2	CAWSPQGATYYGYTF
once	NA	TRBV30	TRBJ2-7	CAWSERAGTAGNEQYF
NA	NA	TRBV30	TRBJ1-2	CATGGGRNGYTF
NA	NA	TRBV6-6	TRBJ2-6	CASSYVRGGANVLTF
few	NA	TRBV6-5	TRBJ2-7	CASSYQPGSSYEQYF
NA	TRBD1	TRBV30	TRBJ2-7	CAWDSTGAVKQYF
NA	TRBD1	TRBV30	TRBJ1-2	CACPGGADGYTF
NA	TRBD1	TRBV30	TRBJ1-2	CAWTPDRAMGYTF
NA	NA	TRBV4-3	TRBJ1-4	CASSFDIGDNEKLFF
NA	NA	TRBV27	TRBJ2-3	CASSRRAKTDTQYF
NA	NA	TRBV27	TRBJ1-2	CASSSASSAGDYGYTF
few	NA	TRBV9	TRBJ2-5	CASSVGTVKETQYF
NA	NA	TRBV30	TRBJ1-1	CAWNEQVNTEAFF
NA	TRBD1	TRBV6-6	TRBJ2-7	CASRMGDRGLDEQYF
NA	NA	TRBV30	TRBJ1-6	CAWAGSSYNSPLHF
NA	NA	TRBV5-1	TRBJ1-6	CASMAQSGSYNSPLHF
NA	NA	TRBV29-1	TRBJ1-2	CSVVDNNYGYTF
NA	NA	TRBV30	TRBJ2-7	CAWSVQTYEQYF
NA	NA	TRBV25-1	TRBJ2-5	CASRGQGGETQYF
NA	TRBD2	TRBV30	TRBJ2-7	CAWGRATYEQYF
NA	NA	TRBV25-1	TRBJ1-5	CASSESRLTAFLNQPQHF
few	NA	TRBV30	TRBJ2-7	CAWTLGGREQYF
NA	NA	TRBV6-5	TRBJ1-2	CASSSGLGYTF
NA	NA	TRBV5-1	TRBJ2-7	CASSLVDGTYEQYF
NA	TRBD1	TRBV4-2	TRBJ2-7	CASSQGQGDYEQYF
NA	NA	TRBV20-1	TRBJ1-2	CSAREGGYTF
NA	NA	TRBV29-1	TRBJ1-4	CSVAGEKLFF
NA	TRBD1	TRBV27	TRBJ1-1	CASTPGAGGFFTEAFF
NA	NA	TRBV29-1	TRBJ2-6	CSVATSGANVLTF
few	NA	TRBV25-1	TRBJ2-3	CASSEFDTQYF
few	TRBD1	TRBV5-1	TRBJ1-2	CASSPGTDGYTF
NA	NA	TRBV27	TRBJ1-5	CASSPSPRGNQPQHF
few	NA	TRBV5-6	TRBJ2-7	CASSGDIFYEQYF
NA	NA	TRBV30	TRBJ1-2	CAWTRDLHYGYTF
few	TRBD1	TRBV25-1	TRBJ2-2	CASSVGTGTTGELFF
NA	NA	TRBV30	TRBJ1-1	CAWRAATNTEAFF
NA	NA	TRBV2	TRBJ1-6	CASSEGVNSPLHF
NA	NA	TRBV30	TRBJ1-5	CAWSRSNQPQHF
once	TRBD1	TRBV6-1	TRBJ1-2	CASSTMGQGGGYTF
NA	TRBD1	TRBV25-1	TRBJ1-1	CASIPTGRGNTEAFF
NA	TRBD2	TRBV4-1	TRBJ2-1	CASSQEDLAGYERFF
few	NA	TRBV11-2	TRBJ2-5	CASSLGRGGETQYF
few	NA	TRBV29-1	TRBJ2-1	CSVSRISTSNEQFF
NA	NA	TRBV29-1	TRBJ1-2	CSVETAGYGYTF
NA	TRBD2	TRBV9	TRBJ2-7	CASSVAGRAYEQYF
NA	NA	TRBV30	TRBJ2-7	CAWSQGREQYF
NA	NA	TRBV30	TRBJ1-1	CAWTPSLVNMNTEAFF
few	NA	TRBV29-1	TRBJ2-2	CSVPGDTGELFF
NA	NA	TRBV6-6	TRBJ1-2	CASSYSPAPYGYTF
NA	NA	TRBV28	TRBJ1-4	CASRPKYRDGQEKLFF
NA	NA	TRBV29-1	TRBJ2-5	CSVNRGAEGETQYF
few	NA	TRBV2	TRBJ1-2	CASSRSQDENGYTF
few	NA	TRBV6-6	TRBJ1-5	CASDSGQPQHF